This T cell receptor beta chain appears in the sequencing data of a study of T cell responses to AZD1222 COVID-19 vaccine. Whole-study context: Analysis merged second doses at about 4 or about 12 weeks.

Germline lookup yields CDR1 SGHTA and CDR2 FQGNSA. The V end was cut by 5 bases, the J end by 4 bases, with 14 bases between. The CDR3 loop spans 15 amino acids. Note on this clone: Antigen unknown.

This table comes from immunoSEQ multiplex PCR, and its TCRdb copy is limited to in-frame clones, with some not included. The repertoire includes tens of thousands of clones, 70% to 90% of them detected once, and about 6.6% sits in the top ten. Overall study findings and caveats: Spike-specific TCR depth and breadth grew after two AZD1222 doses. No repertoire was sampled before or during the peak T cell response, only after it. The span of vaccine-associated CD4 TCRs extended across spike, with dominance at 160-218 and 743-854.

This chain uses TRBV7-2 with TRBJ1-4; D gene ambiguous. The source of this sequence is an adult in good health. The material sequenced was peripheral blood, taken on day 0 of AZD1222 vaccination. The CDR3 loop reads CASSPGGLDNEKLFF. The CDR3 DNA follows: TGTGCCAGCAGCCCAGGAGGCCTTGATAATGAAAAACTGTTTTTT.